Below are 10 T cell receptor beta chains sequenced from a single sample in a study of T cell responses to AZD1222 COVID-19 vaccine. Profiling relied on immunoSEQ multiplex PCR, and the TCRdb table lists in-frame clones only, not all of them. The sample yields roughly 110,000 clones, around nine tenths seen once. This sample comprised peripheral blood, obtained 28 days after the second AZD1222 dose. These receptor sequences come from an adult who received the AZD1222 COVID-19 vaccine.

The rearrangement joins TRBV24-1 to TRBJ2-1, with 7 bases that match TRBD1. The germline V gene has CDR1 KGHDR and CDR2 SFDVKD. The junction had 5 bases not matched to a gene; V was cut back by 2 bases and J by 2 bases. CDR3 length: 16 amino acids. CDR3 in DNA: TGTGCCACCAGTGATTGGACAGGTACGACCTACAATGAGCAGTTCTTC. It translates to CATSDWTGTTYNEQFF.

CDR3 protein: CASSSGTGGRPQHF. CDR3 sequence (DNA): TGTGCCAGCAGTTCCGGGACAGGGGGGCGACCCCAGCATTTT. V gene TRBV6-6 combines with J gene TRBJ1-5; 11 nucleotides match TRBD1. CDR3 size: 14 residues. V shed 4 bases, J shed 10 bases, and the junction held 6 bases outside the gene matches. The germline V gene encodes CDR1 MNHNY and CDR2 SVGAGI (reference sequence).

This chain connects TRBV15 to TRBJ1-4, with D unclear. V was trimmed by 1 base and J by 0 bases, leaving 6 bases between them. From germline, CDR1 is LNHNV and CDR2 YYDKDF (reference sequence). The CDR3 loop spans 15 amino acids. The CDR3 bases are TGTGCCACCAGCAGAGTCGGGACAACTAATGAAAAACTGTTTTTT. Translated: CATSRVGTTNEKLFF.

CDR3 protein: CASSSSYDRSTYNEQFF. CDR3 coding DNA: TGTGCCAGCAGCTCCTCATATGACCGTTCGACCTACAATGAGCAGTTCTTC. V and J are TRBV11-2 and TRBJ2-1; D uncertain. Germline values: CDR1 SGHAT, CDR2 FQNNGV. V dropped 4 bases and J dropped 2 bases, with 18 bases sitting between them. This CDR3 contains 17 residues. The variable domain in full, completed from reference TRBV11-2 and TRBJ2-1, reads EAGVAQSPRYKIIEKRQSVAFWCNPISGHATLYWYQQILGQGPKLLIQFQNNGVVDDSQLPKDRFSAERLKGVDSTLKIQPAKLEDSAVYLCASSSSYDRSTYNEQFFGPGTRLTVL.

The chain joins TRBV7-2 to TRBJ2-1; tentative D call: TRBD2 (5 bases). Trimming removed 1 base at V and 4 bases at J, with 14 bases between. CDR3 length: 16 amino acids. The germline V gene has CDR1 SGHTA and CDR2 FQGNSA. In nucleotides, the CDR3 is TGTGCCAGCAGCTTAGTTTACAGCGGAACTTACAATGAGCAGTTCTTC. This gives the protein CASSLVYSGTYNEQFF.

The CDR3 sequence: CASLGGGTGANVLTF. Written as DNA, the CDR3 is TGTGCCAGCCTTGGAGGAGGGACTGGGGCCAACGTCCTGACTTTC. The genes are TRBV11-2 and TRBJ2-6; D is possibly TRBD2 (6 bases). V was pared by 8 bases and J by 2 bases, with 13 bases between. The CDR3 is 15 residues long. CDR1 and CDR2 (germline): SGHAT, FQNNGV.

Here the CDR3 DNA reads TGTGCCAGCAGCCCTGACAGGGTCAATCAGCCCCAGCATTTT. It yields the protein CASSPDRVNQPQHF. This chain uses TRBV7-9 with TRBJ1-5, with 7 bases matching TRBD1. Germline V gene data show CDR1 as SEHNR and CDR2 as FQNEAQ (reference sequence). There are 14 residues in the CDR3. V lost 5 bases, J lost 3 bases, and 4 bases stayed unmatched.

This chain joins TRBV7-2 and TRBJ2-5, with D tentatively TRBD1 (6 bases). Germline V gives CDR1 SGHTA, CDR2 FQGNSA. The CDR3 is made up of 15 amino acids. The V and J ends lost 5 bases and 2 bases respectively, with 15 bases between them. The CDR3 spells CASSAPQGLQETQYF. The CDR3 DNA is TGTGCCAGCAGCGCCCCACAGGGTTTGCAAGAGACCCAGTACTTC.

This chain joins TRBV7-2 and TRBJ1-3; D is possibly TRBD1 (5 bases). The germline CDR1 and CDR2 sequences are SGHTA and FQGNSA. Trimming took off 5 bases at V and 1 base at J, with 6 bases between the two ends. The CDR3 runs to 13 residues. The DNA of the CDR3 is TGTGCCAGCAGCGGGGCGTCTGGAAACACCATATATTTT. Its protein is CASSGASGNTIYF.

Remarks on this clone: The junction shows a germline mismatch at one end, possibly a read error. The CDR3 loop reads CATSAGSNQPQHF. Here the CDR3 DNA reads TGTGCCACGAGTGCAGGGAGCAATCAGCCCCAGCATTTT. This chain uses TRBV24-1 with TRBJ1-5, with D tentatively TRBD1 (5 bases). From germline, CDR1 is KGHDR and CDR2 SFDVKD. This CDR3 is built from 13 residues.